This entry features one T cell receptor (beta chain) sequence. Its antigen is currently unknown. This sample was taken from a study of vaccination effects on CD4 cells after COVID-19. The germline CDR1 and CDR2 sequences are DFQATT and SNEGSKA (reference sequence). V lost 3 bases to trimming and J lost 4 bases, with 4 bases between them. This CDR3 region has 12 residues. Profiling relied on immunoSEQ multiplex PCR, and the TCRdb table lists in-frame clones only, not all of them. The table records about 28,000 clones, more than 60% of them present only once. ViraFEST expansion of antigen-specific CD4+ T cells with viral peptide pools preceded sequencing. Subsequent to about 10 days of culture, CD4+ T cells were isolated. Participants completed two doses of the BNT162b2 or mRNA-1273 vaccine.

The sample in question was CD4+ T cells from PBMCs cultured with HCoV-NL63 spike peptides, obtained after COVID-19 vaccination. This chain links TRBV20-1 with TRBJ2-6; D gene uncertain. The sequence came from a human donor who received a COVID-19 vaccine. CDR3 nucleotides: TGCAGTGCTAGTGGGGGGGCCAACGTCCTGACTTTC. Protein sequence: CSASGGANVLTF.